Listed here are 25 T cell receptor beta chains from one sample, sequenced in a study of T cell responses to AZD1222 COVID-19 vaccine. Sequenced by immunoSEQ multiplex PCR; TCRdb stores in-frame clones only, minus some. The table records about 110,000 clones, less than 95% of them present only once. Source: peripheral blood, taken on day 0 of AZD1222 vaccination. These receptors all stem from an adult in good health.

The table lists this clone with a few counts. The V call is TRBV7-9, the J call TRBJ2-5, with TRBD2 matching 7 bases. J was trimmed by 4 bases and V by 3 bases; bases with no gene match: 8. The CDR3 is made up of 15 amino acids. Germline loops: CDR1 SEHNR, CDR2 FQNEAQ (reference sequence). The CDR3 nucleotides read TGTGCCAGCAGCTTCGGACTAGTTCCCACAGAGACCCAGTACTTC. Its protein is CASSFGLVPTETQYF.

There are many counts of this clone. The DNA for the CDR3 is TGTGCCAGCAGCCTAGACACGCACACTGAAGCTTTCTTT. Protein product: CASSLDTHTEAFF. The J gene is TRBJ1-1, the V gene TRBV7-7; D uncertain. CDR3 length: 13 residues. Germline V gives CDR1 SSHAT, CDR2 FNYEAQ (reference sequence). With 5 bases removed from V and 3 bases from J, the gap between germline ends came to 10 bases.

The V and J genes are TRBV7-2 and TRBJ1-2, with 7 bases identical to TRBD1. This CDR3 region has 14 residues. Trimming at V came to 5 bases and at J to 4 bases, leaving 7 bases not matched to a gene. From germline, CDR1 is SGHTA and CDR2 FQGNSA. DNA for the CDR3: TGTGCCAGCAGCAAAGAACAGGGGCGCTATGGCTACACCTTC. Its translation: CASSKEQGRYGYTF.

The rearrangement uses TRBV9 and TRBJ2-3, with 8 bases fitting TRBD1. The CDR3 has 16 residues. Per germline, CDR1 SGDLS and CDR2 YYNGEE. V shed 4 bases, J shed 4 bases, and the junction held 11 bases outside the gene matches. CDR3 in amino acids: CASSPPWQGASDTQYF. The CDR3 DNA follows: TGTGCCAGCAGCCCCCCCTGGCAGGGGGCTTCAGATACGCAGTATTTT.

The chain carries TRBV7-9 and TRBJ1-1, with D maybe TRBD1 (6 bases). Germline assignment: CDR1 SEHNR and CDR2 FQNEAQ (reference sequence). This CDR3 is built from 16 residues. V was pared by 1 base and J by 5 bases, with 17 bases between. In nucleotides, the CDR3 is TGTGCCAGCAGCTTAGGGACAGTCTCTAGTAGGACTGAAGCTTTCTTT. Translation gives CASSLGTVSSRTEAFF.

This sequence joins TRBV6-5 and TRBJ2-7, with D possibly matching TRBD1 (6 bases). Trimming cost V 6 bases and J 7 bases, with 19 bases left between them. The V gene's germline CDR1 is MNHEY and CDR2 SVGAGI. CDR3 size: 14 residues. The CDR3 loop reads CASSSTGTYEEQYF. CDR3 bases: TGTGCCAGCAGCTCTACAGGGACCTACGAGGAGCAGTACTTC.

V and J are TRBV21-1 and TRBJ2-2; the table names TRBD1, a call not compared with the DNA. TRBV21-1 is a documented pseudogene. This CDR3 is 16 amino acids long. The CDR3 is CASSTQGARSTGELFF. CDR3 DNA: TGTGCCAGCAGCACCCAGGGGGCGCGGAGCACCGGGGAGCTGTTTTTT.

The chain is built from TRBV5-1 and TRBJ2-7; D uncertain. This CDR3 comprises 12 residues. In germline, CDR1 is SGHRS, CDR2 YFSETQ. Trimming pared 1 base from V and 5 bases from J, leaving 7 bases between. This CDR3 is CASSLPHHEQYF. The CDR3 bases are TGCGCCAGCAGCTTGCCCCACCACGAGCAGTACTTC. The whole variable domain, filled in from reference TRBV5-1 and TRBJ2-7, reads KAGVTQTPRYLIKTRGQQVTLSCSPISGHRSVSWYQQTPGQGLQFLFEYFSETQRNKGNFPGRFSGRQFSNSRSEMNVSTLELGDSALYLCASSLPHHEQYFGPGTRLTVT.

The gene calls are TRBV3-1 (or the pseudogene TRBV3-2) and TRBJ1-1; D is unclear. Germline CDR1 and CDR2: LGHDT and YNNKEL (reference sequence). CDR3 size: 13 residues. V was trimmed by 6 bases and J by 1 base, leaving 9 bases between them. The CDR3 reads CASRRTENTEAFF. The CDR3 DNA is TGTGCCAGCAGACGTACTGAGAACACTGAAGCTTTCTTT.

The chain uses TRBV29-1 and TRBJ2-2; 14 nucleotides agree with TRBD2. V was clipped by 8 bases and J by 5 bases; unmatched bases: 10. Germline CDR1 is SQVTM and CDR2 is ANQGSEA. This CDR3 spans 16 amino acids. Here the CDR3 DNA reads TGCAGCTGCTGGGGACTAGCGGGGGAGAGGACCGGGGAGCTGTTTTTT. It codes for CSCWGLAGERTGELFF.

The genes are TRBV5-6 and TRBJ1-5; D is undetermined. Germline V gives CDR1 SGHDT, CDR2 YYEEEE. There are 15 residues in the CDR3. Trimming took 0 bases from V and 2 from J, leaving 9 bases between them. As DNA, the CDR3 is TGTGCCAGCAGCTTGGACAGTAGTGGCAATCAGCCCCAGCATTTT. It translates to CASSLDSSGNQPQHF.

The chain couples TRBV19 to TRBJ1-2; D unresolved. This CDR3 is 13 amino acids long. From germline, CDR1 is LNHDA and CDR2 SQIVND (reference sequence). V lost 5 bases and J 7 bases, leaving 14 bases between the germline ends. The CDR3 region has the DNA TGTGCCAGTAGTTCCCCACCCGTATCTGGCTACACCTTC. Amino acid sequence: CASSSPPVSGYTF.

J is TRBJ2-5 and V is TRBV4-1, with a possible D match to TRBD2 (6 bases). This CDR3 comprises 14 residues. The V and J ends lost 4 bases and 7 bases respectively, with 16 bases between them. The germline V gene encodes CDR1 MGHRA and CDR2 YSYEKL. Here the CDR3 DNA reads TGCGCCAGCAGCCTGTCGCTCTGGGAGGTGACCCAGTACTTC. Translated: CASSLSLWEVTQYF.

On this clone: The junction departs from germline at one end; a sequencing error may be responsible. This rearrangement joins TRBV2 to TRBJ1-2, with D possibly being TRBD1 (5 bases). Germline V gives CDR1 SNHLY, CDR2 FYNNEI. The CDR3 is made up of 13 amino acids. CDR3 sequence (DNA): TGTGCCAGCAGTGAAGAACAGGCTGTGGGTGGCTCCTTC. Translating it yields CASSEEQAVGGSF.

The gene calls are TRBV5-1 and TRBJ2-5, with TRBD2 matching 10 bases. With 5 bases clipped from V and 0 bases from J, the junction kept 16 bases outside the gene matches. Germline-derived CDR1 and CDR2 are SGHRS and YFSETQ. The CDR3 covers 19 residues. CDR3 bases: TGCGCCAGCAGTTCCGGGATCCTAGCGGGGGCCCTGTACCAAGAGACCCAGTACTTC. Translated: CASSSGILAGALYQETQYF.

The chain carries TRBV11-3 and TRBJ2-3, with D possibly being TRBD1 (5 bases). Germline loops: CDR1 SGHNT, CDR2 YENEEA. The CDR3 has 12 residues. The ends were cut back, 6 bases at V and 5 bases at J, with 9 bases in the middle. CDR3 bases: TGTGCCAGCAGGGGAAGGGGAGATACGCAGTATTTT. This translates into CASRGRGDTQYF.

This sequence joins TRBV4-1 and TRBJ1-1; D gene ambiguous. Trimming shortened V by 0 bases and J by 2 bases, and 7 bases separated the two germline ends. The length of the CDR3 is 14 residues. Looked up from germline, CDR1 is MGHRA and CDR2 is YSYEKL. CDR3 amino acids: CASSQEGINTEAFF. The DNA of the CDR3 is TGCGCCAGCAGCCAAGAAGGGATAAACACTGAAGCTTTCTTT.

This chain uses TRBV29-1 with TRBJ2-3; D might be TRBD2 (5 bases). V was cut by 0 bases and J by 5 bases, with 15 bases left in between. The CDR3 consists of 15 residues. Looked up from germline, CDR1 is SQVTM and CDR2 is ANQGSEA. The CDR3: CSVEDEGFARDTQYF. CDR3 coding DNA: TGCAGCGTTGAAGATGAGGGTTTTGCGAGAGATACGCAGTATTTT.

To note about this clone: The same CDR3 arises from other DNA sequences in this sample as well. The CDR3 DNA is TGTGCCAGCTCTCCAGACGGTAACTATGGCTACACCTTC. As protein: CASSPDGNYGYTF. The V and J genes are TRBV18 and TRBJ1-2; D not certain. This CDR3 comprises 13 residues. The germline V and J ends were trimmed by 6 bases and 1 base, with 9 bases remaining between them. Germline values: CDR1 KGHSH, CDR2 LQKENI.

This clone was seen only a few times. The V gene is TRBV3-1 (or the pseudogene TRBV3-2), the J gene TRBJ2-7; 11 bases are a match to TRBD2. V dropped 1 base and J dropped 3; count of bases not matched to a gene: 5. The CDR3 runs to 16 residues. Germline CDR1 LGHDT, CDR2 YNNKEL (reference sequence). The CDR3 nucleotides read TGTGCCAGCAGCCAAGCGGCTAGCGGGGGGTACTACGAGCAGTACTTC. Protein: CASSQAASGGYYEQYF.

The V gene is TRBV28, the J gene TRBJ1-2, with 7 bases lining up with TRBD1. Unmatched junction bases numbered 19, after V lost 5 bases and J lost 4 bases. The CDR3 is 18 residues long. Germline V gene sequence: CDR1 MDHEN, CDR2 SYDVKM. The CDR3 DNA sequence: TGTGCCAGCAGTCCTGAAAGACAGGGACCCTCGGAGAGCTATGGCTACACCTTC. It yields the protein CASSPERQGPSESYGYTF.

V and J are TRBV6-7 and TRBJ1-5; D gene uncertain. TRBV6-7 is designated an ORF whose function remains uncertain. This CDR3 contains 15 residues. With 5 bases removed from V and 5 bases from J, the gap between germline ends came to 16 bases. CDR3 amino acids: CASSPWADPDQPQHF. The DNA of the CDR3 is TGTGCCAGCAGTCCTTGGGCCGACCCAGATCAGCCCCAGCATTTT.

The CDR3 nucleotides are TGTGCCAGCAGCGCCGGGACGGGACCGACATACGAGCAGTACTTC. This codes for CASSAGTGPTYEQYF. The V and J genes are TRBV9 and TRBJ2-7; D is perhaps TRBD1 or TRBD2 (5 bases each). Germline V gene lookup returns CDR1 SGDLS and CDR2 YYNGEE. This CDR3 contains 15 residues. V dropped 3 bases and J dropped 4 bases, with 17 bases sitting between them.

The rearrangement links TRBV4-2 to TRBJ1-3; weak D call: TRBD1 (5 bases). The CDR3 sequence is 16 residues long. Germline V gives CDR1 LGHNA, CDR2 YNFKEQ. V was cut by 3 bases and J by 0 bases, with 12 bases left in between. The chain's CDR3 is CASSQVPTDSGNTIYF. The CDR3 region has the DNA TGTGCCAGCAGCCAGGTACCGACAGACTCTGGAAACACCATATATTTT.

This CDR3 reads CASTQGYYGYTF. The CDR3 DNA reads TGTGCCAGCACCCAGGGTTACTATGGCTACACCTTC. The chain employs TRBV6-5 and TRBJ1-2; maybe TRBD1 (5 bases). Trimming pared 7 bases from V and 3 bases from J, leaving 9 bases between. Germline CDR1 MNHEY, CDR2 SVGAGI. This CDR3 region has 12 residues.